This T cell receptor beta chain came from a study of cytomegalovirus exposure and HLA in healthy donors (dated by TCRdb to the late 2010s). For the study in its entirety: According to an earlier analysis of several hundred of the donors, about 180 million T cells yielded 117 million unique TCR beta sequences and roughly 280 Gb of sequence data. Across under 500 genotyped donors of the cohort, an average of about 240,000 unique TCR beta nucleotide sequences per donor were sequenced, and 15% to 20% of those sequences were non-productive. Roughly 300 gigabases of sequencing data and around 88 million unique TCR sequences made up an early release that covered some 640 HLA-typed donors. An earlier analysis of around 540 of the donors applied high-throughput TCR beta sequencing to assess whether each TCR beta V gene segment acted as functional or pseudogenic. A handful of DR-DQ haplotypes were handled as single units for association and clustering because linkage in the cohort was strong. A separate validation cohort of about 110 different subjects was used in addition to the approximately 610-subject first cohort. To study patterns of TCR occurrence, a later analysis re-analyzed previously published TCR beta repertoires from more than 550 donors and added high-resolution HLA genotyping. A later genetic analysis used genome-wide SNP genotypes for about three fifths of the 666 donors, treating that subset as a discovery cohort. Class I and class II HLA loci were covered by the typing at four-digit resolution. Of the 300 to 450 genotyped donors, approximately 80% were placed in the genetic ancestry cluster associated with self-reported Caucasian donors. All discovery cohort repertoires had been generated using a single sequencing platform. Donor age, sex, ethnicity and CMV serostatus were compiled alongside the repertoire data. Using immunosequencing, the study profiled T cell repertoires from 500 to 800 subjects and related those repertoires to cytomegalovirus serostatus. To predict cytomegalovirus infection status, the study combined high-throughput TCR immunosequencing, statistical association of individual TCRs with disease status, and machine learning. The later analysis used no new phenotypic data to find candidate immune exposures, relying instead on TCR beta sequences and their occurrence across donors. The number of typed donors differed by locus: about 620-630 for A, B, C, DRB1 and DQB1; roughly 510 for DQA1; 606 for DPA1; and 450 to 480 for DPB1. The study aimed to test whether signatures of past pathogen exposure could be identified by cataloging public T cell receptors.

In total, about 650 healthy bone marrow donors made up the cohort. Cohort members were all nominally healthy when sampled, although unrecorded immune exposures were likely present. The donor tested CMV seronegative, placing the donor among the roughly 350 seronegative members of the cohort. Every donor gave a peripheral blood sample, and the peripheral blood mononuclear cells from that sample were used for TCR beta sequencing. Genomic DNA extraction from the blood cell samples was performed with the Qiagen DNeasy Blood Extraction Kit. A word on this clone: Its specific antigen is unknown. The record has no base qualities; no much larger clone is one base away.

Library prep was done by the immunoSEQ multiplex PCR assay. A mixture of 60 forward primers for TCR Vbeta segments and 13 reverse primers for TCR Jbeta segments was used in the multiplex PCR. The CDR3 region of rearranged TCR beta genes was amplified from genomic DNA by a multiplex PCR assay. The amplified TCR beta libraries were sequenced on the Illumina HiSeq System as 87-base-pair reads. From the authors' description of their analysis: A later analysis counted about 76 million unique TCR beta chains across the 666 repertoires, and roughly 9.9 million of these chains were shared by at least two donors. Raw reads were error-corrected and collapsed into unique sequences by a nearest-neighbor algorithm in which closely related sequences were merged to remove PCR and sequencing errors. To assign V, D and J gene segments, CDR3 sequences were aligned to IMGT reference sequences. Each retained sequence needed at least a six-nucleotide match to both a V gene segment and a J gene segment. A rearrangement was called productive if the CDR3 had no stop codons and remained in frame with V and J, and every other rearrangement was called non-productive. Following IMGT convention, CDR3 was defined as the stretch from the second conserved V-encoded cysteine up to the conserved J-encoded phenylalanine. In an earlier analysis of more than 550 of the donors, sequences lacking an unambiguous match to a single V gene segment were excluded. In an earlier analysis of some 590 of the donors, a V segment was called functional when productive rearrangements were above 56.7%, and segregating when the standard deviation between donors exceeded 5%. A statistical classification framework was built for diagnosing cytomegalovirus status from the catalog of TCR beta chain sequences. V and J gene assignment, in a later analysis, came from comparing TCR nucleotide sequences with IMGT/GENE-DB human TR gene sequences. In a later analysis, CDR3 sequences and most-parsimonious VDJ recombination scenarios were assigned using the TCRdist pipeline. In a later analysis, each TCR beta chain was defined by its CDR3 amino acid sequence together with its V-gene family, and reads without a unique V-gene family were excluded. In a later analysis, fewer than 600 highly shared, low-generation-probability nucleotide sequences were removed to address suspected cross-contamination and a sequencing artifact. For each public chain, a later analysis derived a clonal expansion index from normalized ranks of inferred template counts within each repertoire. Generation probabilities in a later analysis came from a VDJ recombination model fitted to out-of-frame rearrangements, and those results were checked against IGoR. In a later analysis, TCR-TCR, TCR-HLA and TCR-CMV co-occurrence was scored with hypergeometric tests, and a repertoire-size bias correction was applied to TCR pairs. In a later analysis, false discovery rates were estimated by permuting HLA or CMV assignments 20 times. In a later analysis, co-occurring TCRs were grouped using DBSCAN, with TCRdist sequence similarity added in when clustering inside HLA-allele-positive subsets. Repertoires with fewer than 30,000 or more than 120,000 public chains were left out of co-occurrence clustering, as were about 5 repertoires with anomalous nucleotide sharing. Held by TCRdb, this immuneACCESS table contains in-frame sequences only and omits some clones. Under half of the omission traces to an unresolved V gene where checked; the cause of the rest is unknown. That table is the source of V, J and clone size, and D and trimming were worked out from the DNA. Within this sample are some 150,000 clones, with 65% to 85% of them counted one time only. The ten largest account for 2.4% of the sample.

Paper-wide results and their limitations: A later analysis associated 17,000 or so TCR beta sequences with specific HLA alleles at a false discovery rate of 0.05. A cluster of highly shared sequence variants was judged likely to be a technical artifact of the sequencing pipeline. The study gave a list of some 150 TCR beta chains associated with cytomegalovirus. It was suggested by the authors that the approach could potentially be generalized to other disease states and immunological phenotypes. Cytomegalovirus status was reported to be diagnosed by the classifier with high specificity and sensitivity in both the original and validation cohorts. Assigning TCR associations to individual alleles was difficult when HLA alleles, especially DR and DQ, strongly co-occurred. A further reported finding was that TCR beta sequences accurately predicted the HLA-A and HLA-B alleles for most subjects in the first cohort. Most TCR sequences were observed very rarely across donors, whereas some public TCRs were present in many individuals. According to a later analysis, most CMV-associated TCR beta chains appeared to be HLA-restricted, and the HLA associations seemed to be driven largely by CMV exposure. Three of the identified cytomegalovirus-associated TCR beta chains were confirmed in vitro to be specific for cytomegalovirus antigens. Because the 87-base-pair reads could not distinguish some IMGT-functional V segments, including TRBV6-2 and TRBV6-3, those segments were excluded. Several of the top co-occurrence clusters appeared to be linked to parvovirus B19, influenza, CMV and Epstein-Barr virus, according to a later analysis. The earlier analysis of fewer than 750 of the donors excluded 15 to 20 rarely observed V segments, including chromosome 9 orphons, because counts were too low. A later genetic analysis associated a missense DCLRE1C variant with V-gene and J-gene trimming of TCR beta chains, and an independent cohort replicated the association. Broadly in line with IMGT annotations, most TCR beta V segments showed up in productive rearrangements about 87% or about 30% of the time in an earlier analysis of approximately 600 of the donors. Linkage disequilibrium might explain the correlated functional status among segregating V segments, but an unknown experimental factor could not be excluded. The presence/absence analyses assumed that sequencing depth was roughly uniform across donors, and that assumption may not be true. HLA typing was unavailable for some donors at each locus, so association tests used only the typed subset. Only TCR beta chains were sequenced in this cohort, and the absence of alpha or paired-chain data limited detectable features. In a later genetic analysis, fewer N-insertions in productive TCRs were reported among donors in an Asian-associated ancestry cluster than the roughly 640-donor mean. Immune exposure information for the cohort was limited to CMV serostatus. In a later analysis, TCR association rates were found to vary across HLA loci, with the most associated TCRs seen for DRB1 alleles and the fewest for HLA-C alleles. In a later analysis, HLA-associated TCR beta chains showed more clonal expansion and lower generation probabilities than non-associated chains that were equally common.

V loses 7 bases at its end and J loses 6 bases; junction bases beyond the gene matches: 2. Spanning cysteine to phenylalanine, the CDR3 consists of 14 amino acids. The only DNA kept is the CDR3, 42 bases in frame from the first base. CDR1 WSHSY and CDR2 SAAADI were looked up in the germline V gene. The TCR comes from a man over 45 in good health and CMV-seronegative. The receptor chain draws on TRBV10-2 and TRBJ2-3; 15 of the junction bases match TRBD2. The sequenced sample was PBMCs. The encoded CDR3 is CASKGTSGGDTQYF. The DNA sequence follows: TGCGCCAGCAAAGGGACTAGCGGGGGGGATACGCAGTATTTT.